Listed here are 18 T cell receptor beta chains from one sample, sequenced in a study of cytomegalovirus exposure and HLA in healthy donors. This PCR relied on a set of 60 Vbeta primers and 13 Jbeta primers. Measured with immunoSEQ multiplex PCR; TCRdb has only the in-frame clones, and not every one. The profile shows 90,000 to 150,000 clones, around 79% of them singletons. The sample taken for sequencing was PBMCs. The origin of the receptors is a woman aged 25 to 39 in good health and CMV-seropositive.

This sequence joins TRBV2 and TRBJ1-6; D call uncertain. There are 14 residues in the CDR3. Trimming cost V 2 bases and J 7 bases, with 9 bases left between them. Germline V lookup: CDR1 SNHLY, CDR2 FYNNEI. CDR3 DNA: TGTGCCAGCAGTGAACAGATCCGCAATTCACCCCTCCACTTT. Its translation: CASSEQIRNSPLHF.

The chain links TRBV6-5 to TRBJ2-7; 7 bases fit TRBD1. The V gene's germline CDR1 is MNHEY and CDR2 SVGAGI. The CDR3 extends over 14 amino acids. J gave up 5 bases and V 6 bases, and 10 bases lay outside the gene matches. The CDR3 DNA sequence: TGTGCCAGCAGGATCCTGAGGGACAGCCACGAGCAGTACTTC. Translated: CASRILRDSHEQYF.

This clone came up a few times. The chain joins TRBV10-3 to TRBJ2-3, with 7 nucleotides matching TRBD2. In germline, CDR1 is ENHRY, CDR2 SYGVKD. The junction had 7 bases not matched to a gene; V was cut back by 4 bases and J by 0 bases. This CDR3 comprises 16 residues. The CDR3 region is CAISGEGARSTDTQYF. DNA of the CDR3: TGTGCCATCAGTGGGGAGGGCGCAAGGAGCACAGATACGCAGTATTTT.

This chain links TRBV4-2 with TRBJ2-7, with D possibly being TRBD2 (5 bases). Germline loops: CDR1 LGHNA, CDR2 YNFKEQ. The CDR3 covers 14 residues. Trimming took 1 base from V and 3 from J, leaving 10 bases between them. CDR3 DNA sequence: TGTGCCAGCAGCCAAGGGGCGGGCGACTACGAGCAGTACTTC. Residues: CASSQGAGDYEQYF.

The V call is TRBV29-1, the J call TRBJ2-5, with D maybe TRBD2 (5 bases). Germline loops: CDR1 SQVTM, CDR2 ANQGSEA. V lost 2 bases and J 5 bases, leaving 15 bases between the germline ends. The CDR3 runs 14 residues. CDR3 in amino acids: CSVERSGIEETQYF. Here the CDR3 DNA reads TGCAGCGTTGAAAGGTCGGGGATAGAGGAGACCCAGTACTTC.

The V gene is TRBV15, the J gene TRBJ1-2; 11 bases are shared with TRBD1. J was trimmed by 8 bases and V by 1 base; bases with no gene match: 3. Germline values: CDR1 LNHNV, CDR2 YYDKDF (reference sequence). This CDR3 spans 14 amino acids. The CDR3 bases are TGTGCCACCAGCAGAGCCGGGACAGGGGGAGGCTACACCTTC. Protein sequence: CATSRAGTGGGYTF.

This clone was seen more than once but under ten times. This rearrangement joins TRBV7-9 to TRBJ1-4; 8 bases match TRBD1. CDR1 and CDR2 from the germline V gene are SEHNR and FQNEAQ (reference sequence). The CDR3 length is 14 residues. V lost 5 bases to trimming and J lost 8 bases; unmatched junction nucleotides: 7. CDR3 nucleotide sequence: TGTGCCAGCAGCCTCAGGGGGCAGGGAGAAAAACTGTTTTTT. It encodes CASSLRGQGEKLFF.

This rearrangement joins TRBV7-2 to TRBJ1-2; 7 nucleotides agree with TRBD1. This CDR3 spans 16 amino acids. V dropped 5 bases and J dropped 4; count of bases not matched to a gene: 13. Per germline, CDR1 SGHTA and CDR2 FQGNSA. CDR3 protein: CASSQQGFNWGYGYTF. Here the CDR3 DNA reads TGTGCCAGCAGCCAACAGGGGTTCAACTGGGGCTATGGCTACACCTTC.

The V and J genes are TRBV2 and TRBJ1-6; no reliable D call. In germline, CDR1 is SNHLY, CDR2 FYNNEI. This CDR3 comprises 13 residues. Trimming pared 8 bases from V and 7 bases from J, leaving 12 bases between. The CDR3 region is CASESFGNSPLHF. The CDR3 DNA is TGTGCCAGCGAGTCATTCGGGAATTCACCCCTCCACTTT.

The V call is TRBV28, the J call TRBJ2-7; a weak D match, TRBD1 (6 bases). The germline CDR1 and CDR2 sequences are MDHEN and SYDVKM. The CDR3 sequence is 14 residues long. The germline V and J ends were trimmed by 2 bases and 4 bases, with 12 bases remaining between them. The CDR3 sequence: CASSLRQERYEQYF. The CDR3 bases are TGTGCCAGCAGTTTAAGACAGGAGAGGTACGAGCAGTACTTC. Based on the CDR3 plus reference TRBV28 and TRBJ2-7, the full variable domain is DVKVTQSSRYLVKRTGEKVFLECVQDMDHENMFWYRQDPGLGLRLIYFSYDVKMKEKGDIPEGYSVSREKKERFSLILESASTNQTSMYLCASSLRQERYEQYFGPGTRLTVT.

J is TRBJ1-5 and V is TRBV23-1, with a possible D match to TRBD1 (6 bases). TRBV23-1 belongs to the ORF category, with a function that is uncertain. V was cut by 7 bases and J by 3 bases, with 16 bases left in between. The CDR3 extends over 15 amino acids. The DNA of the CDR3 is TGCGCCAGCACCCTTGGGGGCCGTTTCAATCAGCCCCAGCATTTT. Amino acids: CASTLGGRFNQPQHF.

This chain joins TRBV5-1 and TRBJ1-2; D is ambiguous. CDR3 length: 15 residues. Trimming pared 0 bases from V and 8 bases from J, leaving 17 bases between. Germline V gives CDR1 SGHRS, CDR2 YFSETQ. CDR3 protein: CASSLVVGGQSGYTF. CDR3 DNA sequence: TGCGCCAGCAGCTTGGTGGTCGGTGGGCAGTCAGGCTACACCTTC.

This clone appeared a single time. The chain combines TRBV5-5 with TRBJ1-1; tentative D call: TRBD1 (6 bases). Germline CDR1 reads SGHKS; CDR2 reads YYEKEE (reference sequence). CDR3 length: 14 residues. The V end lost 5 bases, the J end lost 0 bases, and 11 bases lay between the germline ends. This CDR3 reads CASRLQGLNTEAFF. CDR3 sequence (DNA): TGTGCCAGCAGACTACAGGGACTGAACACTGAAGCTTTCTTT.

The rearrangement uses TRBV15 and TRBJ2-5, with D possibly TRBD2 on 5 matching bases. Trimming cost V 1 base and J 7 bases, with 13 bases left between them. CDR3 length: 14 amino acids. Looked up from germline, CDR1 is LNHNV and CDR2 is YYDKDF (reference sequence). In DNA form, the CDR3 reads TGTGCCACCAGCAGAGTTACCGGGGTAGGGACCCAGTACTTC. Amino acids: CATSRVTGVGTQYF. Based on the CDR3 plus reference TRBV15 and TRBJ2-5, the full variable domain is DAMVIQNPRYQVTQFGKPVTLSCSQTLNHNVMYWYQQKSSQAPKLLFHYYDKDFNNEADTPDNFQSRRPNTSFCFLDIRSPGLGDTAMYLCATSRVTGVGTQYFGPGTRLLVL.

As concerns this clone: It may be a read error: a sequence one base away is much more abundant. This sample includes further DNA sequences coding for the same CDR3. The genes are TRBV4-2 and TRBJ1-6; 7 nucleotides match TRBD1. Germline loops: CDR1 LGHNA, CDR2 YNFKEQ. The CDR3 runs to 16 residues. In DNA, the CDR3 is TGTGCCAGCAGCCTTGGGGGGCAGGGGGGTAATTCCCCCCTCCACTTT. As protein: CASSLGGQGGNSPLHF.

This clone turned up a few times. V gene TRBV5-1 combines with J gene TRBJ1-2; D unresolved. The CDR3 spans 13 residues. The V gene lost 7 bases and the J gene lost 3 bases, with 13 bases spanning the gap. CDR1 and CDR2 (germline): SGHRS, YFSETQ. The chain's CDR3 is CASAAGLYYGYTF. CDR3 DNA sequence: TGCGCCAGCGCGGCGGGATTGTACTATGGCTACACCTTC.

This clone was seen repeatedly, ten times or more. The V and J genes are TRBV19 and TRBJ2-1, with D maybe TRBD2 (7 bases). V lost 11 bases and J 8 bases, leaving 22 bases between the germline ends. Germline-derived CDR1 and CDR2 are LNHDA and SQIVND (reference sequence). The CDR3 has 14 amino acids. CDR3 nucleotides: TGTGCCGCCTCAGAGGGGGGGTTTTTGTATGAGCAGTTCTTC. The encoded protein is CAASEGGFLYEQFF.

The CDR3 DNA sequence: TGTGCCAGCAGACGAATGGCAGGGACTGAGACCCAGTACTTC. It yields the protein CASRRMAGTETQYF. The V and J genes are TRBV6-5 and TRBJ2-5; TRBD2 might be the D (6 bases). Trimming took off 6 bases at V and 5 bases at J, with 16 bases between the two ends. The CDR3 runs to 14 residues. Germline CDR1 and CDR2: MNHEY and SVGAGI.